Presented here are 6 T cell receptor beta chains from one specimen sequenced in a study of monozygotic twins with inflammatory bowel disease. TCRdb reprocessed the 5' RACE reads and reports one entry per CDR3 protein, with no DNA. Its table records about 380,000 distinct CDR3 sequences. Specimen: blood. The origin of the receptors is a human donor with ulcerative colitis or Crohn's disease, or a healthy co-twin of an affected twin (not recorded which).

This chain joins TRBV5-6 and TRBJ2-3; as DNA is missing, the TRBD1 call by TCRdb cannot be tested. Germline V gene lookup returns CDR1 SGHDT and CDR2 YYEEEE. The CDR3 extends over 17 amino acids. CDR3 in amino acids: CASSLVGGRGGTDTQYF.

CDR3 in amino acids: CASSLLPPTGRTGGHNEQFF. This sequence joins TRBV11-2 and TRBJ2-1; the TCRdb D gene call, TRBD1, has no DNA to confirm it. CDR1 is SGHAT, CDR2 FQNNGV, per germline. This CDR3 is 20 amino acids long.

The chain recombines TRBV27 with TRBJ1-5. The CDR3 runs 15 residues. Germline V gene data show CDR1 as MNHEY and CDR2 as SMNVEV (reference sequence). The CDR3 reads CASSSSGGGLGPQHF.

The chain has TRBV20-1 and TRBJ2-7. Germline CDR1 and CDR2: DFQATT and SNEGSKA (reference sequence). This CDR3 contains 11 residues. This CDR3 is CSARKQYEQYF.

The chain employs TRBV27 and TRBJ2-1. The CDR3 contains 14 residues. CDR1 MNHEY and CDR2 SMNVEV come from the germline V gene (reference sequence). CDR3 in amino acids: CASSFYGNPNEQFF.

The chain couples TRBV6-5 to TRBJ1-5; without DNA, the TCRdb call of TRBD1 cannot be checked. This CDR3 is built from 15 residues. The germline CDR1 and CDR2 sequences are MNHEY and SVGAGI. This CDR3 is CASSSQGAGNQPQHF.